One and the same sample provided the 13 T cell receptor beta chains below, sequenced in a study of OX40 agonist ivuxolimab in advanced cancers. Sequenced by immunoSEQ multiplex PCR; TCRdb stores in-frame clones only, minus some. The sample contains around 70,000 clones, 80% to 90% of which appear only once. Here the sequenced sample was CD4+ or CD8+ T cells sorted from blood, taken in a trial of the OX40 agonist ivuxolimab. All receptors derive from an adult with an advanced solid tumor such as melanoma, head and neck, liver or kidney cancer.

The count of this clone is one. The V gene is TRBV5-8, the J gene TRBJ2-2; 7 bases are shared with TRBD1. V shed 4 bases, J shed 5 bases, and the junction held 5 bases outside the gene matches. This CDR3 has 14 residues. Germline V gene lookup returns CDR1 SGHTS and CDR2 YDEGEE. The CDR3 bases are TGTGCCAGCAGCCCGACAGGGATGACCGGGGAGCTGTTTTTT. It specifies CASSPTGMTGELFF.

The rearrangement joins TRBV5-6 to TRBJ2-1; D might be TRBD2 (6 bases). This CDR3 region has 12 residues. From germline, CDR1 is SGHDT and CDR2 YYEEEE. With 7 bases removed from V and 9 bases from J, the gap between germline ends came to 14 bases. The CDR3 spells CASGRDWGEQFF. The CDR3 DNA is TGTGCCAGCGGACGGGACTGGGGTGAGCAGTTCTTC.

The CDR3, as DNA: TGTGCCAGCAAGGGTGGCAGCAATCAGCCCCAGCATTTT. Protein sequence: CASKGGSNQPQHF. V and J are TRBV7-2 and TRBJ1-5; D call uncertain. Germline CDR1 reads SGHTA; CDR2 reads FQGNSA. V lost 7 bases, J lost 1 base, and 8 bases lay in between. The CDR3 runs 13 residues.

This clone was detected only once. This chain joins TRBV5-4 and TRBJ2-7; D tentatively reads TRBD1 or TRBD2 (5 bases each). This CDR3 spans 12 amino acids. V was trimmed by 3 bases and J by 7 bases, leaving 11 bases between them. In germline, CDR1 is SGHNT, CDR2 YYREEE (reference sequence). DNA for the CDR3: TGTGCCAGCAGCTGGGACGGACGAGAGCAGTACTTC. This encodes CASSWDGREQYF.

The CDR3 region has the DNA TGTGCCAGCTCGCCAGGGGCAGAGGATGAAAAACTGTTTTTT. Encoded protein: CASSPGAEDEKLFF. The V gene is TRBV18, the J gene TRBJ1-4; D possibly corresponds to TRBD1 (6 bases). The CDR3 runs 14 residues. Germline CDR1 reads KGHSH; CDR2 reads LQKENI. Between the trimmed V and J ends, which lost 6 bases and 6 bases, there was a span of 14 bases.

The CDR3 here is CASSEWGGADTQYF. CDR3 nucleotide sequence: TGTGCCAGCAGTGAATGGGGTGGGGCAGATACGCAGTATTTT. The V and J genes are TRBV7-9 and TRBJ2-3; D gene unclear. The V end lost 6 bases, the J end lost 4 bases, and 14 bases lay between the germline ends. CDR1 is SEHNR, CDR2 FQNEAQ, per germline (reference sequence). The CDR3 totals 14 residues.

The rearrangement uses TRBV19 and TRBJ1-2; D may be TRBD1 (6 bases). The CDR3 sequence is 12 residues long. Germline-derived CDR1 and CDR2 are LNHDA and SQIVND (reference sequence). V lost 1 base, J lost 7 bases, and 7 bases lay in between. The chain's CDR3 is CASSIGTAGYTF. The DNA of the CDR3 is TGTGCCAGTAGTATAGGGACAGCTGGCTACACCTTC. The variable domain in full, with the rest retrieved from reference TRBV19 and TRBJ1-2, is DGGITQSPKYLFRKEGQNVTLSCEQNLNHDAMYWYRQDPGQGLRLIYYSQIVNDFQKGDIAEGYSVSREKKESFPLTVTSAQKNPTAFYLCASSIGTAGYTFGSGTRLTVV.

In its sample, this clone was seen a few times. This chain joins TRBV2 and TRBJ1-5, with a weak D call TRBD1 (5 bases). Germline values: CDR1 SNHLY, CDR2 FYNNEI. This CDR3 is built from 15 residues. V lost 6 bases and J 7 bases, leaving 19 bases between the germline ends. CDR3 nucleotides: TGTGCCAGCAGGCCTGGGACGGTGACTGGGCAGCCCCAGCATTTT. Protein sequence: CASRPGTVTGQPQHF.

This clone was seen only once. The CDR3 sequence: CASSLPSNYGYTF. The CDR3 DNA reads as TGTGCCAGCAGCTTGCCCTCTAACTATGGCTACACCTTC. The J gene is TRBJ1-2, the V gene TRBV5-6; no clear D. V gave up 1 base and J gave up 0 bases, with 4 bases separating them. This CDR3 spans 13 amino acids. The germline V gene encodes CDR1 SGHDT and CDR2 YYEEEE. Looking up the rest from reference TRBV5-6 and TRBJ1-2 gives the full variable domain: DAGVTQSPTHLIKTRGQQVTLRCSPKSGHDTVSWYQQALGQGPQFIFQYYEEEERQRGNFPDRFSGHQFPNYSSELNVNALLLGDSALYLCASSLPSNYGYTFGSGTRLTVV.

This clone was detected a few times. J is TRBJ2-7 and V is TRBV7-2, with D tentatively TRBD2 (7 bases). The CDR3 spans 13 residues. With 6 bases removed from V and 5 bases from J, the gap between germline ends came to 14 bases. CDR1 SGHTA and CDR2 FQGNSA come from the germline V gene. The CDR3 region is CASSRGASNEQYF. In DNA, the CDR3 is TGTGCCAGCAGTCGGGGGGCCTCTAACGAGCAGTACTTC.

V usage is TRBV5-1 and J usage is TRBJ2-2; tentative D call: TRBD1 (5 bases). Trimming shortened V by 3 bases and J by 7 bases, and 16 bases separated the two germline ends. This CDR3 is built from 15 residues. CDR1 and CDR2 (germline): SGHRS, YFSETQ. The CDR3 DNA reads TGCGCCAGCAGCTCATCCAGGGTTCAAGGCGGGGAGCTGTTTTTT. The encoded protein is CASSSSRVQGGELFF.

The V gene is TRBV15, the J gene TRBJ1-1; D gene uncertain. There are 14 residues in the CDR3. Trimming removed 1 base from V and 0 bases from J, with 6 bases in between. The germline gives CDR1 LNHNV, CDR2 YYDKDF (reference sequence). CDR3: CATSRGSLNTEAFF. As DNA, the CDR3 is TGTGCCACCAGCAGAGGGTCGTTGAACACTGAAGCTTTCTTT. Based on the CDR3 plus reference TRBV15 and TRBJ1-1, the full variable domain is DAMVIQNPRYQVTQFGKPVTLSCSQTLNHNVMYWYQQKSSQAPKLLFHYYDKDFNNEADTPDNFQSRRPNTSFCFLDIRSPGLGDTAMYLCATSRGSLNTEAFFGQGTRLTVV.

This clone was recorded once. This chain joins TRBV7-7 and TRBJ2-2, with TRBD1 matching over 9 bases. CDR3 length equals 19 residues. Germline trimming cut 4 bases from V and 7 bases from J; bases unmatched to any gene: 19. CDR1 is SSHAT, CDR2 FNYEAQ, per germline (reference sequence). This CDR3 is CASSSHSNPGQGVFGELFF. CDR3 bases: TGTGCCAGCAGCTCCCACAGCAACCCGGGACAGGGAGTTTTCGGGGAGCTGTTTTTT. The variable domain in full, completed from reference TRBV7-7 and TRBJ2-2, reads GAGVSQSPRYKVTKRGQDVTLRCDPISSHATLYWYQQALGQGPEFLTYFNYEAQPDKSGLPSDRFSAERPEGSISTLTIQRTEQRDSAMYRCASSSHSNPGQGVFGELFFGEGSRLTVL.